This T cell receptor beta chain emerged from a study of blood T cell repertoires in COVID-19. Sequenced by immunoSEQ multiplex PCR; TCRdb stores in-frame clones only, minus some. The sample consists of 200,000 to 250,000 clones, about 90% of them appearing once. Germline trimming cut 4 bases from V and 4 bases from J; bases unmatched to any gene: 6. From germline, CDR1 is SGHKS and CDR2 YYEKEE (reference sequence). This CDR3 spans 15 amino acids. Sequencing was performed on peripheral blood. This clonotype originated in a woman in her 30s who had recovered from COVID-19. This chain joins TRBV5-5 and TRBJ1-4; TRBD1 aligns across 8 bases. CDR3 sequence: CASSMTGDGNEKLFF. CDR3 coding DNA: TGTGCCAGCAGCATGACAGGGGACGGTAATGAAAAACTGTTTTTT.